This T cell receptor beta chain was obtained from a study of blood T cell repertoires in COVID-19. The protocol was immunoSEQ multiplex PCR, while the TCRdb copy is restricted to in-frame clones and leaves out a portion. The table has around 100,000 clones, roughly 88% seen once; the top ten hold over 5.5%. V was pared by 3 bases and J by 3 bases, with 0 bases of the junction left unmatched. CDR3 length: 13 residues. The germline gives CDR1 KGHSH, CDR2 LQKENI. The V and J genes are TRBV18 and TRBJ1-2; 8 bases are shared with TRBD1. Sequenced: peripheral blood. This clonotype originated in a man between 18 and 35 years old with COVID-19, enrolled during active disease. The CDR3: CASSPTGDYGYTF. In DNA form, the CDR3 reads TGTGCCAGCTCACCGACAGGGGACTATGGCTACACCTTC.